Listed below are T cell receptor beta chains from one sample, sequenced in a study of T cell repertoires in cytomegalovirus infection. TCRdb recomputed calls from the reads with MiXCR, one row per CDR3 protein. Among fewer than 550,000 distinct CDR3 sequences listed, roughly 31% were seen once. The sequencing sample was made of PBMCs. Source of these receptors: a human donor in good health (CMV status not recorded). Some clones in this sample may be carry-over from other donors' samples. CDR3s include the opening cysteine and the closing phenylalanine or tryptophan. D genes are given only for firm matches. Rows may omit the clone size; those that give it use once, few, many or a size class.

v_gene: TRBV7-6
len: 14
abundance: .
j_gene: TRBJ2-2
d_gene: .
CDR3nt: TGTGCCAGCAGCTTAAGTATGGACGCCGGGGAGCTGTTTTTT
CDR3aa: CASSLSMDAGELFF

v_gene: TRBV4-1
len: 17
abundance: .
j_gene: TRBJ1-6
d_gene: .
CDR3nt: TGCGCCAGCAGCCAAGGACGACTTAGCTCCTATAATTCACCCCTCCAATTT
CDR3aa: CASSQGRLSSYNSPLQF

v_gene: TRBV6-6
len: 17
abundance: .
j_gene: TRBJ2-6
d_gene: TRBD1
CDR3nt: TGTGCCAGCAGCCGCCTGGGGACAGATAACTCTAGCCGCGTCCTGACTTTC
CDR3aa: CASSRLGTDNSSRVLTF

v_gene: TRBV25-1
len: 13
abundance: few
j_gene: TRBJ2-5
d_gene: .
CDR3nt: TGTGCCAGCCAGTCATCGGGATTTGAGACCCAGTACTTC
CDR3aa: CASQSSGFETQYF

v_gene: TRBV4-2
len: 18
abundance: few
j_gene: TRBJ2-7
d_gene: TRBD1
CDR3nt: TGTGCCAGCAGCCCCTCGACAGGGGGAAGTGATTACTCCTACGAGCAGTACTTC
CDR3aa: CASSPSTGGSDYSYEQYF

v_gene: TRBV7-2
len: 18
abundance: .
j_gene: TRBJ2-3
d_gene: TRBD2
CDR3nt: TGTGCCAGCAGCTTACAATGGGGACTAGCGGGAGGGTCGGATACGCAGTATTTT
CDR3aa: CASSLQWGLAGGSDTQYF

v_gene: TRBV12-2
len: 16
abundance: .
j_gene: TRBJ2-7
d_gene: .
CDR3nt: TGTGCAAGTCGCTTAGGACCGGGACACCTCTCCTACGAGCAGTACTTC
CDR3aa: CASRLGPGHLSYEQYF

v_gene: TRBV6-2/TRBV6-3
len: 16
abundance: .
j_gene: TRBJ2-2
d_gene: TRBD2
CDR3nt: TGTGCCAGCAGTTACTCGCGAACTAGCGATTCCCGTGGGCTGTTTTTT
CDR3aa: CASSYSRTSDSRGLFF

v_gene: TRBV20-1
len: 15
abundance: .
j_gene: TRBJ1-5
d_gene: .
CDR3nt: TGCAGTGCTAGGCGGCTAGGGTATAGCAATCAGCCCCAGCATTTT
CDR3aa: CSARRLGYSNQPQHF

v_gene: TRBV6-2/TRBV6-3
len: 15
abundance: .
j_gene: TRBJ1-1
d_gene: .
CDR3nt: TGTGCCAGCACCCTGCCGCTGGGGAGTCCCTCGTTGGCTTTCTTT
CDR3aa: CASTLPLGSPSLAFF

v_gene: TRBV4-1
len: 18
abundance: few
j_gene: TRBJ1-4
d_gene: TRBD1
CDR3nt: TGCGCCAGCAGCCAAGAGGTAGAAACAGGGGGATCGGGAGAAAAACTGTTTTTT
CDR3aa: CASSQEVETGGSGEKLFF

v_gene: TRBV7-2
len: 14
abundance: few
j_gene: TRBJ1-2
d_gene: .
CDR3nt: TGTGCCAGCAGCTTAGCGCATGTAGGTCGGGGCTACACCTTC
CDR3aa: CASSLAHVGRGYTF

v_gene: TRBV11-2
len: 14
abundance: few
j_gene: TRBJ2-7
d_gene: .
CDR3nt: TGTGCCAGCAGCTTCGACAGGTCCTCCTACGAGCAGTACTTC
CDR3aa: CASSFDRSSYEQYF

v_gene: TRBV6-2/TRBV6-3
len: 15
abundance: many
j_gene: TRBJ2-7
d_gene: TRBD1
CDR3nt: TGTGCCAGCAGTTATTGGGGACAGGGGATATACGAGCAGTACTTC
CDR3aa: CASSYWGQGIYEQYF

v_gene: TRBV12-3/TRBV12-4
len: 11
abundance: .
j_gene: TRBJ2-3
d_gene: .
CDR3nt: TGTGCCAGCAGTTCCGGACCCGGGCAGTATTTT
CDR3aa: CASSSGPGQYF

v_gene: TRBV7-9
len: 19
abundance: many
j_gene: TRBJ2-4
d_gene: TRBD1
CDR3nt: TGTGCCAGCAGCTTAGGCGACAGGGGGCGGACGACAGCCAAAAACATTCAGTACTTC
CDR3aa: CASSLGDRGRTTAKNIQYF

v_gene: TRBV19
len: 14
abundance: once
j_gene: TRBJ1-5
d_gene: .
CDR3nt: TGTGCCAGTAGCTTTGGCATTAGCAATCAGCCCCAGCTTTTT
CDR3aa: CASSFGISNQPQLF

v_gene: TRBV7-2
len: 13
abundance: many
j_gene: TRBJ1-2
d_gene: .
CDR3nt: TGTGCCAGCAGCTCAACCCCTACAGTTGGCTACACCTTC
CDR3aa: CASSSTPTVGYTF

v_gene: TRBV7-6
len: 16
abundance: many
j_gene: TRBJ1-2
d_gene: .
CDR3nt: TGTGCCAGCAGCTTAGGATCCAGGGGTTCAAACTATGGCTACACCTTC
CDR3aa: CASSLGSRGSNYGYTF

v_gene: TRBV12-3/TRBV12-4
len: 14
abundance: .
j_gene: TRBJ2-7
d_gene: TRBD2
CDR3nt: TGTGCCAGCAGTTTTGTACTAGCGAAAGGGGAGCATTACTTC
CDR3aa: CASSFVLAKGEHYF

v_gene: TRBV9
len: 16
abundance: .
j_gene: TRBJ2-3
d_gene: .
CDR3nt: TGTGCCAGCAGCGTACTGGGGGCAGTGAGCACAGATACGCAGTATTTT
CDR3aa: CASSVLGAVSTDTQYF

v_gene: TRBV7-7
len: 15
abundance: many
j_gene: TRBJ1-3
d_gene: .
CDR3nt: TGTGCTAGCAGCTTAGAACCGGGCTCTGGAAACACCATATATTTT
CDR3aa: CASSLEPGSGNTIYF

v_gene: TRBV4-3
len: 15
abundance: few
j_gene: TRBJ1-4
d_gene: .
CDR3nt: TGCGCCAGCAGCCAAGAACACCCCTCTGGAGTGAGACTGTTTTTT
CDR3aa: CASSQEHPSGVRLFF

v_gene: TRBV20-1
len: 11
abundance: .
j_gene: TRBJ2-5
d_gene: .
CDR3nt: TGCAGTGCTAGGCCCCGAGAGACCCAGTACTTC
CDR3aa: CSARPRETQYF

v_gene: TRBV14
len: 15
abundance: many
j_gene: TRBJ1-2
d_gene: .
CDR3nt: TGTGCCAGCAGCCAAGATGGAGGGACTAACTATGGCTACACCTTC
CDR3aa: CASSQDGGTNYGYTF

v_gene: TRBV20-1
len: 15
abundance: few
j_gene: TRBJ2-1
d_gene: TRBD2
CDR3nt: TGCAGTGCTAGTTTTCGGCTAGCGGGGGGAGGCGAGCAGTTCTTC
CDR3aa: CSASFRLAGGGEQFF

v_gene: TRBV20-1
len: 13
abundance: few
j_gene: TRBJ2-1
d_gene: TRBD1
CDR3nt: TGCAGTGCTAGGGACAGGGTGGGCGATGAGCAGTTCTTC
CDR3aa: CSARDRVGDEQFF

v_gene: TRBV4-2
len: 16
abundance: .
j_gene: TRBJ2-3
d_gene: .
CDR3nt: TGTGCCAGCAGCCACCTGCGAGCTCAGGGCACAGATACGCAGTATTTT
CDR3aa: CASSHLRAQGTDTQYF

v_gene: TRBV19
len: 15
abundance: .
j_gene: TRBJ1-5
d_gene: TRBD1
CDR3nt: TGTGCCAGTAAAAGGGACAGGGGAAGCAATCAGCCCCAGCATTTT
CDR3aa: CASKRDRGSNQPQHF

v_gene: TRBV4-1
len: 13
abundance: .
j_gene: TRBJ1-5
d_gene: .
CDR3nt: TGCGCCAGCAGCCAAGTTGACGGTGGGCCCCAGCATTTT
CDR3aa: CASSQVDGGPQHF

v_gene: TRBV2
len: 15
abundance: few
j_gene: TRBJ2-3
d_gene: .
CDR3nt: TGTGCCAGCAGTTCGGACTACGGGACAGCAGATACGCAGTATTTT
CDR3aa: CASSSDYGTADTQYF

v_gene: TRBV6-1
len: 17
abundance: .
j_gene: TRBJ2-7
d_gene: .
CDR3nt: TGTGCCAGCAGTGAAGAAAGCAGGAGGTGGTGGGACTACGAGCAGTACTTC
CDR3aa: CASSEESRRWWDYEQYF

v_gene: TRBV6-6
len: 12
abundance: .
j_gene: TRBJ2-1
d_gene: TRBD2
CDR3nt: TGTGCCAGCAGCTCCTTAAGCGGGGTCGAGTTCTTC
CDR3aa: CASSSLSGVEFF

v_gene: TRBV4-1
len: 16
abundance: .
j_gene: TRBJ1-1
d_gene: .
CDR3nt: TGCGCCAGCAGCCCACCAGTGGTTGGTGTTGGCACTGAAGCTTTCTTT
CDR3aa: CASSPPVVGVGTEAFF

v_gene: TRBV4-1
len: 16
abundance: .
j_gene: TRBJ1-2
d_gene: .
CDR3nt: TGCGCCAGCAGCCAAGGAATTGGAGGGACCATCTATGGCTACACCTTC
CDR3aa: CASSQGIGGTIYGYTF